This T cell receptor (beta chain) is drawn from a study of T cell responses to AZD1222 COVID-19 vaccine. Regarding this clone: Its matching antigen is unknown.

The data were produced by immunoSEQ multiplex PCR, yet TCRdb's version contains in-frame clones alone and is incomplete. The repertoire holds roughly 100,000 clones, with roughly 86% as singletons. General study points: Just six or seven AZD1222 recipients tested seropositive at baseline. Researchers took repertoire samples only after the peak T cell response had come.

The sample was peripheral blood, taken on day 0 of AZD1222 vaccination. The source is an adult in good health.

The CDR3 coding sequence is TGTGCCAGCAGCGGGGGACTGAACACTGAAGCTTTCTTT. Protein: CASSGGLNTEAFF. This chain uses TRBV2 with TRBJ1-1; D possibly corresponds to TRBD1 (5 bases). The CDR3 runs 13 residues. Germline V gene data show CDR1 as SNHLY and CDR2 as FYNNEI. The V end lost 6 bases, the J end lost 0 bases, and 8 bases lay between the germline ends.